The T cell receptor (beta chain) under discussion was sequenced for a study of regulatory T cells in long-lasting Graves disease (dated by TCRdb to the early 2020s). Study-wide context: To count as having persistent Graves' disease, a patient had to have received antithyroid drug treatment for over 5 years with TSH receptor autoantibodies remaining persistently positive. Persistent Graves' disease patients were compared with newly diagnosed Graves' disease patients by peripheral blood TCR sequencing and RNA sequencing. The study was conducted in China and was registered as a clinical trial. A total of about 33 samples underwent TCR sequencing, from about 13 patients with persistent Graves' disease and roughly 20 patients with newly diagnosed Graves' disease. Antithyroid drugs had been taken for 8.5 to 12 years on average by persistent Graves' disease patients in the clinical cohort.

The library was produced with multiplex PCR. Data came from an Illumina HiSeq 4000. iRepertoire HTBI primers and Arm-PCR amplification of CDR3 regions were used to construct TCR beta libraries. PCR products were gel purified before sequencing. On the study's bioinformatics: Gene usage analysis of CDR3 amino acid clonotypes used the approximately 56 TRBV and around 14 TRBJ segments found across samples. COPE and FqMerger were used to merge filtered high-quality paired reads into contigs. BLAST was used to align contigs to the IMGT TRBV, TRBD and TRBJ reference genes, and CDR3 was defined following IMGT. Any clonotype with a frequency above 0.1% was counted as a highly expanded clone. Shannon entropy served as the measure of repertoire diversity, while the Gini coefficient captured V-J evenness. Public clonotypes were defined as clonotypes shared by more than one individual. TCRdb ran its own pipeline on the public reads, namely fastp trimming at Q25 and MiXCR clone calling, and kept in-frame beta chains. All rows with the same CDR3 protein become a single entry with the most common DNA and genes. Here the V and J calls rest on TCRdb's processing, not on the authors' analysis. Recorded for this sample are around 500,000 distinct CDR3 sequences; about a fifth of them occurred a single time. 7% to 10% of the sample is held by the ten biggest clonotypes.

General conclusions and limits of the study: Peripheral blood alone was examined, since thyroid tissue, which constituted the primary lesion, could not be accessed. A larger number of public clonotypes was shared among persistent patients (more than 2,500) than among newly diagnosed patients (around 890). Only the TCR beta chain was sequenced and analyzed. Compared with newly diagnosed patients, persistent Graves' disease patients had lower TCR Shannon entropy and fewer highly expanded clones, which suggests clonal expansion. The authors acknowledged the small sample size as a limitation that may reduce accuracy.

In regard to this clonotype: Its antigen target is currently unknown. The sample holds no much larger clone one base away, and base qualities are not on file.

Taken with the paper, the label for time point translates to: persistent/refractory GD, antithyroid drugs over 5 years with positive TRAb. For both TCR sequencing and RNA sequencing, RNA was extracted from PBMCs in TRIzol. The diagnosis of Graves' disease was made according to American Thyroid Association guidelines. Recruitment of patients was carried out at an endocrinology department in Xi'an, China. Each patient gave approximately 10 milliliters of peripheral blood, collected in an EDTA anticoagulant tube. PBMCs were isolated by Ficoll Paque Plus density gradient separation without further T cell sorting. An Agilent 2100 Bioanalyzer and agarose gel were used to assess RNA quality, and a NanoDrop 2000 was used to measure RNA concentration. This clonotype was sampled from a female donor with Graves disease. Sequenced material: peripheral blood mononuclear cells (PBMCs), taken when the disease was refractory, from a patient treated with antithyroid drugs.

The CDR3 in this case is CSADDRTPYEQYF. The nucleotides are TGCAGTGCAGATGACAGGACCCCCTACGAGCAGTACTTC. The V and J genes are TRBV20-1 and TRBJ2-7; D gene: possibly TRBD1, on 6 matching bases. V and J lose 6 bases and 2 bases, and a span of 14 bases separates them. The germline V gene (reference sequence) provides CDR1 DFQATT and CDR2 SNEGSKA. The CDR3 sequence holds 13 residues, the cysteine and phenylalanine included. The kept DNA is CDR3 alone, 39 bases in frame from the first base.